This T cell receptor (beta chain) was obtained from a study of CD8 T cells in ankylosing spondylitis. Whole-study findings and limits: CD8+ by phenotype, disease-linked clones were relatively rare in peripheral blood.

TCRdb used MiXCR to reprocess the 5' RACE reads, holding one entry per CDR3 protein. This table has more than 30,000 distinct CDR3 sequences, 9.5% to 12% appearing once. This CDR3 is built from 12 residues. After removal of 6 bases from V and 7 bases from J, the junction contained 9 bases not matched to a gene. The germline V gene has CDR1 SQVTM and CDR2 ANQGSEA. In its sample, this clonotype was seen many times. The antigen is not known. Sequencing was done on a sample of synovial fluid, either unsorted or a sorted T cell fraction (not recorded which). The sequence derives from a male donor with ankylosing spondylitis. This chain connects TRBV29-1 to TRBJ2-7; 7 bases are a match to TRBD2. The CDR3 region has the DNA TGCAGCGTCGGGAGGTTGGGAGGGGAGCAGTACTTC. Its protein product is CSVGRLGGEQYF.